Below, 12 T cell receptor beta chains from the same sample are listed, as sequenced in a study of T cells in Graves' hyperthyroidism and ophthalmopathy. From RNA transcripts, TCR beta CDR3 regions were amplified. During a first-round RT-PCR of the TCR CDR3, the HTBI primer set was used. TCRdb reprocessed the multiplex PCR reads via MiXCR and lists one record per CDR3 protein. The sample has 600,000 to 800,000 distinct CDR3 sequences, 30% to 40% seen once. Sequenced: blood. The origin of the receptors is a woman in her 40s with Graves' hyperthyroidism.

This clonotype is a singleton in its sample. The chain links TRBV5-1 to TRBJ2-7, with 7 bases aligning to TRBD1. J was trimmed by 6 bases and V by 4 bases; bases with no gene match: 13. The CDR3 consists of 15 residues. Germline CDR1 reads SGHRS; CDR2 reads YFSETQ. CDR3 sequence (DNA): TGCGCCAGCAGCGCTACTCAGGGGGAATCGTGCGAGCAGTACTTC. Its translation: CASSATQGESCEQYF.

J is TRBJ2-5 and V is TRBV29-1, with 8 bases that match TRBD2. This CDR3 spans 17 amino acids. Germline assignment: CDR1 SQVTM and CDR2 ANQGSEA. V was pared by 3 bases and J by 4 bases, with 16 bases of the junction left unmatched. CDR3 DNA sequence: TGCAGCGTTGATGCTAAGGCAACCGGGGGGGCAGGAGAGACCCAGTACTTC. Translating gives CSVDAKATGGAGETQYF.

The CDR3 loop reads CASSRGLAEGTQYF. CDR3 coding DNA: TGTGCCAGCAGCAGGGGACTAGCGGAGGGGACCCAGTACTTC. This chain joins TRBV7-2 and TRBJ2-5, with TRBD2 matching over 11 bases. Germline V gene sequence: CDR1 SGHTA, CDR2 FQGNSA. V dropped 5 bases and J dropped 7; count of bases not matched to a gene: 6. CDR3 length: 14 amino acids.

On this clonotype itself: Since the CDR3 does not end with the conserved phenylalanine or tryptophan, this likely comes from a read error. CDR3 protein: CSARRPTGGNVINQPQHS. In DNA form, the CDR3 reads TGCAGTGCTAGAAGACCCACAGGGGGCAATGTTATCAATCAGCCCCAGCATTCT. This chain uses TRBV20-1 with TRBJ1-5; TRBD1 agrees at 9 bases. V lost 2 bases and J lost 3; bases outside the gene matches: 14. The CDR3 runs to 18 residues. Germline CDR1 and CDR2: DFQATT and SNEGSKA (reference sequence).

This clonotype was seen a handful of times. This chain links TRBV19 with TRBJ1-5, with 11 bases fitting TRBD1. Germline assignment: CDR1 LNHDA and CDR2 SQIVND (reference sequence). V shed 5 bases, J shed 7 bases, and the junction held 4 bases outside the gene matches. There are 14 residues in the CDR3. CDR3 loop: CASSWTGGRQPQHF. CDR3 sequence (DNA): TGTGCCAGTAGTTGGACAGGGGGCCGGCAGCCCCAGCATTTT.

V and J are TRBV3-1 and TRBJ1-2; D uncertain. Germline CDR1 and CDR2: LGHDT and YNNKEL (reference sequence). The CDR3 extends over 12 amino acids. V was trimmed by 1 base and J by 8 bases, leaving 8 bases between them. CDR3 residues: CASSQGFRGYTF. The CDR3 nucleotides are TGTGCCAGCAGCCAAGGTTTCCGGGGCTACACCTTC.

In the case of this clonotype: A read error may account for a junction end that differs from germline. The rearrangement joins TRBV7-2 to TRBJ1-2; D remains ambiguous. Germline lookup yields CDR1 SGHTA and CDR2 FQGNSA. This CDR3 contains 16 residues. The CDR3 DNA follows: TGTGCCAGCAGTTTAGGTCCGGAGGATTCTCACTATGGCTACACCTTC. Residues: CASSLGPEDSHYGYTF.

J is TRBJ2-1 and V is TRBV2; 7 bases are shared with TRBD2. With 10 bases clipped from V and 3 bases from J, the junction kept 6 bases outside the gene matches. The CDR3 spans 13 residues. The germline gives CDR1 SNHLY, CDR2 FYNNEI. The CDR3 spells CATWGGDYNEQFF. The CDR3 bases are TGTGCCACCTGGGGGGGGGACTACAATGAGCAGTTCTTC.

There are many counts of this clonotype. The V and J genes are TRBV10-3 and TRBJ2-5, with TRBD2 identical over 14 bases. The junction had 7 bases not matched to a gene; V was cut back by 2 bases and J by 5 bases. Per germline, CDR1 ENHRY and CDR2 SYGVKD. The CDR3 has 17 residues. The DNA for the CDR3 is TGTGCCATCAGTGAGAGAGGGACTAGCGGGAGATTCGAGACCCAGTACTTC. This gives the protein CAISERGTSGRFETQYF.

The chain couples TRBV7-9 to TRBJ2-7, with D possibly matching TRBD1 (5 bases). Trimming removed 6 bases at V and 2 bases at J, with 20 bases between. The CDR3 spans 16 residues. The V gene's germline CDR1 is SEHNR and CDR2 FQNEAQ (reference sequence). The CDR3 DNA is TGTGCCAGCAGTTTACGCTTTAGGGGTGGCACCTACGAGCAGTACTTC. This sequence encodes CASSLRFRGGTYEQYF. Filled out from reference TRBV7-9 and TRBJ2-7, the complete variable domain reads DTGVSQNPRHKITKRGQNVTFRCDPISEHNRLYWYRQTLGQGPEFLTYFQNEAQLEKSRLLSDRFSAERPKGSFSTLEIQRTEQGDSAMYLCASSLRFRGGTYEQYFGPGTRLTVT.

This clonotype showed up many times. The rearrangement uses TRBV7-2 and TRBJ1-1; 7 bases fit TRBD1. V gave up 5 bases and J gave up 9 bases; unmatched junction bases: 3. CDR3 size: 11 residues. Per germline, CDR1 SGHTA and CDR2 FQGNSA. Written as DNA, the CDR3 is TGTGCCAGCAGCCGGGACAGAAAAGCTTTCTTT. This codes for CASSRDRKAFF.

The table lists this clonotype with many counts. The rearrangement uses TRBV20-1 and TRBJ2-7, with 8 bases matching TRBD1. J gave up 4 bases and V 2 bases, and 4 bases lay outside the gene matches. Germline loops: CDR1 DFQATT, CDR2 SNEGSKA (reference sequence). The CDR3 totals 13 residues. This CDR3 is CSARPGGEYEQYF. The CDR3 DNA follows: TGCAGTGCTAGACCAGGGGGCGAGTACGAGCAGTACTTC.